This T cell receptor (beta chain) was retrieved from a study of vaccination effects on CD4 cells after COVID-19. Generated by immunoSEQ multiplex PCR, the TCRdb table keeps only in-frame clones and is missing some. The profile covers about 28,000 clones, with about 70% appearing a single time and roughly 10% taken by the ten largest. Expansion of antigen-specific CD4+ T cells with viral peptide pools was carried out by the ViraFEST assay before sequencing. It was after more than nine days of culture that CD4+ T cells were isolated. Participants were vaccinated with two doses of either the BNT162b2 or mRNA-1273 vaccine. This clone has a handful of counts. No antigen is known for it. The germline V and J ends were trimmed by 6 bases and 3 bases, with 11 bases remaining between them. The germline V gene has CDR1 SGHAT and CDR2 FQNNGV. This CDR3 is 13 amino acids long.

Material: CD4+ T cells from PBMCs cultured with HCoV-NL63 spike peptides, obtained after COVID-19 vaccination. This TCR derives from a human donor who received a COVID-19 vaccine. J is TRBJ1-2 and V is TRBV11-2; D unclear. The CDR3 DNA sequence: TGTGCCAGCAGTTTTGACTCCTACTATGGCTACACCTTC. This encodes CASSFDSYYGYTF.